This TCR beta chain was identified in a study of low-dose radiotherapy and immunotherapy resistance in tumors. Study-level background: The study delivered 0.5 Gy per fraction every 2 weeks to Cohort 1, totaling 6.5 Gy. Intravenous administration to patients comprised nivolumab at 240 mg every two weeks and ipilimumab at 1 mg/kg every six weeks.

Advanced solid tumors lacking tumor-infiltrating lymphocytes were present in eligible patients. Alpha and beta chains were covered, as first-strand cDNA relied on TRAV- and TRBV-specific primers. The authors ran around 19 PCR cycles to amplify TCRs with a constant-region primer and V-primer adapter. TCRdb reanalysed the reads using MiXCR and keeps one entry per CDR3 protein. In the table there are about 7,100 distinct CDR3 sequences, roughly half of which are singletons. The receptor comes from a human donor with advanced metastatic prostate, ovarian, gallbladder or colorectal cancer (not recorded which). This table probably holds off-target reads from a library built for another chain.

The CDR3 sequence is CASSPRTGTSSYNEQFF. DNA for the CDR3: TGTGCCAGCAGCCCACGGACGGGGACTAGCTCCTACAATGAGCAGTTCTTC. The V gene is TRBV2, the J gene TRBJ2-1, with 8 nucleotides matching TRBD2. CDR3 length equals 17 residues. Germline CDR1 SNHLY, CDR2 FYNNEI. The V and J ends lost 6 bases and 0 bases, in that order; junction bases with no gene match: 10. The full variable domain, in which reference TRBV2 and TRBJ2-1 provide the parts outside the CDR3, is EPEVTQTPSHQVTQMGQEVILRCVPISNHLYFYWYRQILGQKVEFLVSFYNNEISEKSEIFDDQFSVERPDGSNFTLKIRSTKLEDSAMYFCASSPRTGTSSYNEQFFGPGTRLTVL.